Listed here are 18 T cell receptor beta chains from one sample, sequenced in a study of T-cell reconstitution after alpha-beta-depleted transplantation in children. This sample's TCRbeta library carried unique molecular identifier barcodes. TCRdb recomputed calls from the PCR reads with MiXCR, one row per CDR3 protein. The data hold fewer than 550,000 distinct CDR3 sequences, with about an eighth observed a single time. The material sequenced was PBMCs, mostly from graft donor cells, taken 180 days after TCRalphabeta/CD19-depleted stem cell transplant. These receptors were collected from a female patient aged 2 to 10 who had a stem cell transplant for aplastic anemia, so the T cells may come from the graft donor.

The V call is TRBV20-1, the J call TRBJ2-7, with D tentatively TRBD2 (6 bases). The V end was cut by 2 bases, the J end by 1 base, with 9 bases between. CDR1 and CDR2 (germline): DFQATT, SNEGSKA (reference sequence). The CDR3 consists of 13 residues. CDR3 loop: CSARLASSYEQYV. The CDR3 DNA reads TGCAGTGCTAGACTAGCGTCATCCTACGAGCAGTACGTC.

This clonotype was counted a few times. In DNA, the CDR3 is TGTGCCAGCTCACCAGTTCCTGGACAGTCATCGGGTGGCTACACCTTC. This sequence encodes CASSPVPGQSSGGYTF. The rearrangement joins TRBV18 to TRBJ1-2, with D perhaps matching TRBD1 (6 bases). CDR1 is KGHSH, CDR2 LQKENI, per germline. The V end was cut by 2 bases, the J end by 7 bases, with 20 bases between. This CDR3 contains 16 residues.

This clonotype was detected a few times. This chain joins TRBV19 and TRBJ2-1, with D maybe TRBD2 (6 bases). Trimming pared 5 bases from V and 8 bases from J, leaving 16 bases between. Germline CDR1 and CDR2: LNHDA and SQIVND (reference sequence). The CDR3 spans 14 residues. CDR3 coding DNA: TGTGCCAGTAGTCCCGGGAGACAAAGGGATGAGCAGTTCTTC. It encodes CASSPGRQRDEQFF.

At least ten counts were recorded for this clonotype. The chain links TRBV11-3 to TRBJ2-7; D gene unclear. The germline gives CDR1 SGHNT, CDR2 YENEEA. The CDR3 runs 12 residues. Trimming left V 5 bases short and J 3 bases short, with 8 bases between. The CDR3 coding sequence is TGTGCCAGCAGCGAAAGGGACTACGAGCAGTACGTC. This gives the protein CASSERDYEQYV.

The chain carries TRBV2 and TRBJ2-1; 8 bases match TRBD2. The CDR3 is 16 amino acids. Germline CDR1 is SNHLY and CDR2 is FYNNEI. V shed 4 bases and J 10 bases; nucleotides not matched to a gene: 15. The chain's CDR3 is CASSGSLSSGWHEQFF. The CDR3 DNA sequence: TGTGCCAGCAGTGGGTCCCTTTCTAGCGGGTGGCACGAGCAGTTCTTC.

There are a few counts of this clonotype. CDR3 loop: CASSPMARQGNYEQYF. The CDR3 coding sequence is TGTGCCAGCAGCCCGATGGCCAGACAGGGGAACTACGAGCAGTACTTC. This chain links TRBV7-2 with TRBJ2-7; 8 positions agree with TRBD1. CDR3 length: 16 residues. V trimming: 5 bases; J trimming: 3 bases; junction bases outside the gene matches: 12. Germline lookup yields CDR1 SGHTA and CDR2 FQGNSA.

V usage is TRBV20-1 and J usage is TRBJ2-3; no clear D gene. Germline CDR1 is DFQATT and CDR2 is SNEGSKA (reference sequence). Deletions cut 4 bases from V and 0 bases from J, with 17 bases between. The CDR3 is 16 amino acids. The CDR3 sequence: CSANSWNHPSTDTQYF. CDR3 coding DNA: TGCAGTGCTAATTCGTGGAACCACCCTAGCACAGATACGCAGTATTTT.

V and J are TRBV6-2 or TRBV6-3 and TRBJ2-3; TRBD1 might be the D (6 bases). The CDR3 spans 15 residues. CDR1 MNHEY and CDR2 SVGEGT come from the germline V gene. Trimming removed 4 bases from V and 3 bases from J, with 14 bases in between. CDR3 region: CASSSLTGKTDTQYF. The CDR3, as DNA: TGTGCCAGCAGTTCCCTAACAGGGAAGACAGATACGCAGTATTTT.

The chain links TRBV10-3 to TRBJ2-5, with D hard to call. The V end lost 2 bases, the J end lost 3 bases, and 10 bases lay between the germline ends. The CDR3 totals 14 residues. In germline, CDR1 is ENHRY, CDR2 SYGVKD. CDR3 DNA: TGTGCCATCAGTGAGACAGTTCTGAAAGAGACCCAGTACTTC. Protein: CAISETVLKETQYF.

The chain joins TRBV5-1 to TRBJ1-1, with 11 bases aligning to TRBD1. The CDR3 loop spans 16 amino acids. Germline V gene lookup returns CDR1 SGHRS and CDR2 YFSETQ. The trim removed 0 bases at V and 10 bases at J, leaving 11 bases unmatched. As DNA, the CDR3 is TGCGCCAGCAGCTTGGAAGACCACAGGGACAGGGGGGGAGCTTTCTTT. As protein: CASSLEDHRDRGGAFF.

The DNA for the CDR3 is TGTGCCAGCAGCTTAAATCGGAATCCCTACGAGCAGTACTTC. Protein product: CASSLNRNPYEQYF. The chain combines TRBV7-6 with TRBJ2-7; no clear D gene. CDR3 length equals 14 residues. Trimming cost V 2 bases and J 2 bases, with 10 bases left between them. Germline loops: CDR1 SGHVS, CDR2 FNYEAQ.

This clonotype was detected a few times. J is TRBJ2-1 and V is TRBV20-1, with D tentatively TRBD1 (6 bases). The CDR3 is 14 residues long. Trimming removed 2 bases from V and 7 bases from J, with 15 bases in between. Per the germline V gene, CDR1 is DFQATT and CDR2 is SNEGSKA (reference sequence). The CDR3 coding sequence is TGCAGTGCTAGAAGCTCAGGGGCTTATAATGAGCAGTTCTTC. The encoded protein is CSARSSGAYNEQFF.

This clonotype came up many times. The chain joins TRBV7-9 to TRBJ1-1; 10 bases map to TRBD1. The CDR3 is 15 amino acids. CDR1 is SEHNR and CDR2 is FQNEAQ in the germline V gene (reference sequence). With 5 bases clipped from V and 7 bases from J, the junction kept 10 bases outside the gene matches. CDR3 coding DNA: TGTGCCAGCAGCCTACGACAGGGGGCTCTGTATGAAGCTTTCTTT. This sequence encodes CASSLRQGALYEAFF.

The CDR3 sequence is CASSLPRGREVQETQYF. In DNA form, the CDR3 reads TGTGCCAGCAGCTTACCCCGGGGGCGGGAGGTCCAAGAGACCCAGTACTTC. This chain connects TRBV7-9 to TRBJ2-5; TRBD2 aligns across 8 bases. Looked up from germline, CDR1 is SEHNR and CDR2 is FQNEAQ (reference sequence). V shed 2 bases, J shed 1 base, and the junction held 9 bases outside the gene matches. The CDR3 runs 17 residues. Full variable domain (rest looked up from reference TRBV7-9 and TRBJ2-5): DTGVSQNPRHKITKRGQNVTFRCDPISEHNRLYWYRQTLGQGPEFLTYFQNEAQLEKSRLLSDRFSAERPKGSFSTLEIQRTEQGDSAMYLCASSLPRGREVQETQYFGPGTRLLVL.

CDR3 region: CASSFEGSSSPLHF. CDR3 sequence (DNA): TGTGCCAGCAGTTTCGAGGGTTCGTCCTCACCCCTCCACTTT. The chain employs TRBV12-3 or TRBV12-4 and TRBJ1-6; D is unresolved. The CDR3 is made up of 14 amino acids. The V and J ends lost 3 bases and 10 bases respectively, with 13 bases between them.

This chain links TRBV2 with TRBJ2-1; tentatively, D is TRBD1 or TRBD2 (5 bases each). Per germline, CDR1 SNHLY and CDR2 FYNNEI. V gave up 6 bases and J gave up 0 bases, with 15 bases separating them. This CDR3 has 16 amino acids. This CDR3 reads CASRMIGASSYNEQFF. In DNA, the CDR3 is TGTGCCAGCAGAATGATCGGGGCCAGCTCCTACAATGAGCAGTTCTTC.

This clonotype was counted at least ten times. The chain uses TRBV12-3 or TRBV12-4 and TRBJ2-3, with 10 bases fitting TRBD2. The CDR3 sequence is 16 residues long. The V and J ends lost 6 bases and 2 bases, in that order; junction bases with no gene match: 8. DNA of the CDR3: TGTGCCAGCAGCTCTCCACTAGCGGGGTACACAGATACGCAGTATTTT. It codes for CASSSPLAGYTDTQYF.

This clonotype was observed a handful of times. The CDR3 region has the DNA TGTGCCAGCTCCGGGGGCTCCTCCTATAATTCACCCCTCCACTTT. The encoded protein is CASSGGSSYNSPLHF. The V gene is TRBV6-1, the J gene TRBJ1-6, with D possibly being TRBD1 (6 bases). The CDR3 sequence is 15 residues long. Germline values: CDR1 MNHNS, CDR2 SASEGT. V was shortened by 8 bases and J by 0 bases, with 11 bases between the two germline ends.